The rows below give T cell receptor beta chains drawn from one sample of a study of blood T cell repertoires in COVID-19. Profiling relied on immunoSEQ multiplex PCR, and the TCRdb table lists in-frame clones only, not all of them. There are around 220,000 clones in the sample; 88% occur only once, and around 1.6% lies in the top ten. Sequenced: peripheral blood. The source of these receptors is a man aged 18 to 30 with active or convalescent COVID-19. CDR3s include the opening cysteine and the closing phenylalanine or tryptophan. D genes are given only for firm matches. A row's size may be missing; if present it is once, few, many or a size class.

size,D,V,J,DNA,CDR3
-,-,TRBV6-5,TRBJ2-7,TGTGCCAGCAGTTACTCGAACAGCCTTACCTACGAGCAGTACTTC,CASSYSNSLTYEQYF
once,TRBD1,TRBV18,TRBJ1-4,TGTGCCAGCTCACCACGCGGCAGGGGGCGCGTAACTAATGAAAAACTGTTTTTT,CASSPRGRGRVTNEKLFF
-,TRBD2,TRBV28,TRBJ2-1,TGTGCCAGCAGTTTAAGTTTGCGGGAGACGTCGTATGAGCAGTTCTTC,CASSLSLRETSYEQFF
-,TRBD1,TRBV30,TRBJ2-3,TGTGCCTGGAAAGGGGACAGGGGGCGAGATACGCAGTATTTT,CAWKGDRGRDTQYF
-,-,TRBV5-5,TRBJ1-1,TGTGCCAGCAGCTTGGGCTCCGCAGGCGTCACTGAAGCTTTCTTT,CASSLGSAGVTEAFF
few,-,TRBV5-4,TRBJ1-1,TGTGCCAGCAGCGTGATACATGAAGCTTTCTTT,CASSVIHEAFF
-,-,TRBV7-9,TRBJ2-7,TGTGCCAGCTATTCTCAAGGACGGGGAGGGGGCTCCTACGAGCAGTACTTC,CASYSQGRGGGSYEQYF
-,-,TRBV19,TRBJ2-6,TGTGCCAGTAGTATAGAGGGCTCCAGCTCTGGGGCCAACGTCCTGACTTTC,CASSIEGSSSGANVLTF
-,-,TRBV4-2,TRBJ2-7,TGTGCCAGCAGCCAAGATTTCATGGCTCAGAACGAGCAGTACTTC,CASSQDFMAQNEQYF
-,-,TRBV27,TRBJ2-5,TGTGCCAGCAGTCCCTCAAGTTACGGAGAGACCCAGTACTTC,CASSPSSYGETQYF
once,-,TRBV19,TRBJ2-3,TGTGCCAGTAGTTTGGCGGCACCCACAGATACGCAGTATTTT,CASSLAAPTDTQYF
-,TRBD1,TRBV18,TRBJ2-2,TGTGCCAGCTCACCAGGACAGGTGACGAACACCGGGGAGCTGTTTTTT,CASSPGQVTNTGELFF
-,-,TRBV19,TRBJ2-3,TGTGCCAGTAGTTTCCGGGACTTTAGCACAGATACGCAGTATTTT,CASSFRDFSTDTQYF
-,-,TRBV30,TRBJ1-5,TGTGCCTGGAGTCGTTATAGCAATCAGCCCCAGCATTTT,CAWSRYSNQPQHF
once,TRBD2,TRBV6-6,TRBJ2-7,TGTGCCAGCAACTCCCCCGCTAGCGGGGGGAACGAGCAGTACTTC,CASNSPASGGNEQYF
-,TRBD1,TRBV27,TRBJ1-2,TGTGCCAGCAGTTTGGGCCAGGGGGCTAACTATGGCTACACCTTC,CASSLGQGANYGYTF
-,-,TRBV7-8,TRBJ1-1,TGTGCCAGCAGCTTACGGGGGGAGAACACTGAAGCTTTCTTT,CASSLRGENTEAFF
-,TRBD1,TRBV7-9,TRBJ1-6,TGTGCCAGCAGCTTTGGACAGGGGGGTTCACCCCTCCACTTT,CASSFGQGGSPLHF
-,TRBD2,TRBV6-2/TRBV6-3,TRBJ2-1,TGTGCCAGCAGTTACGGACTAGCGGGAGGGCCTGGTAATGAGCAGTTCTTC,CASSYGLAGGPGNEQFF
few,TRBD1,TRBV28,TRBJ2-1,TGTGCCAGCAGGGGTTTTCGGGCAGGGGGTCGGTACAATGAGCAGTTCTTC,CASRGFRAGGRYNEQFF
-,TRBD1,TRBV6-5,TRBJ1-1,TGTGCCAGCAGTTTCGCCAGGGGGCCGTTGAACACTGAAGCTTTCTTT,CASSFARGPLNTEAFF
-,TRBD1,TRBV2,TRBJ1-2,TGTGCCAGCACGGGACAGGGTTACTATGGCTACACCTTC,CASTGQGYYGYTF
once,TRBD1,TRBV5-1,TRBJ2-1,TGCGCCAGCAGCCCGACCGGGACAGATATTTACAATGAGCAGTTCTTC,CASSPTGTDIYNEQFF
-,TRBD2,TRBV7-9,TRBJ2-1,TGTGCCAGCAGCTCCCCCCGGGGACTAGCGGGAGATGAGCAGTTCTTC,CASSSPRGLAGDEQFF
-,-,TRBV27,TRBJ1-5,TGTGCCAGCAGTTCTTATAGCAATCAGCCCCAGCATTTT,CASSSYSNQPQHF
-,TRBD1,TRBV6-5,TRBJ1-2,TGTGCCAGCAGACCCGGGACAGCTGCTAACTATGGCTACACCTTC,CASRPGTAANYGYTF
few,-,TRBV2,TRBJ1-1,TGTGCCAGCAGCCCAGCCGGACAGCCCCCTGAAGCTTTCTTT,CASSPAGQPPEAFF
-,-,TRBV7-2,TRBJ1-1,TGTGCCAGCAGCCCAACAGGGATGAACACTGAAGCTTTCTTT,CASSPTGMNTEAFF
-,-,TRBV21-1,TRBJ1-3,TGTGCCAGCAGCAAAAGGGCAGGGGGGTTGGGCTCTGGAAACACCATATATTTT,CASSKRAGGLGSGNTIYF
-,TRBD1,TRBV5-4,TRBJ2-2,TGTGCCAGCAGCCCTCCGGGACAGGGGATCACCGGGGAGCTGTTTTTT,CASSPPGQGITGELFF
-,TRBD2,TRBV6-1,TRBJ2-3,TGTGCCAGCAGTGCTCTGGCGGGAGGGCTTGGGGGTACGCAGTATTTT,CASSALAGGLGGTQYF
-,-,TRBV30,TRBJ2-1,TGTGCCTGGAGTGCTATGAATGAGCAGTTCTTC,CAWSAMNEQFF
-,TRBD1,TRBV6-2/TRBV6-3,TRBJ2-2,TGTGCCAGCAGCCTTCCGGACAGGGCGGTCTACGCGAACACCGGGGAGCTGTTTTTT,CASSLPDRAVYANTGELFF
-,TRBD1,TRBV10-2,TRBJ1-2,TGCGCCAGCAGTTTGGACAGGGGTAACTATGGCTACACCTTC,CASSLDRGNYGYTF
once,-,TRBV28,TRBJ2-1,TGTGCCAGCACCGCGGGTGGGAGCTCCTACAATGAGCAGTTCTTC,CASTAGGSSYNEQFF
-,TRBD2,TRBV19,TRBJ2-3,TGTGCCAGTAGTATAGATGGCACTAGCGGAGATACGCAGTATTTT,CASSIDGTSGDTQYF
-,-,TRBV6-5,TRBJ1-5,TGTGCCAGCAGTTGGCACAGGGATAGCAATCAGCCCCAGCATTTT,CASSWHRDSNQPQHF
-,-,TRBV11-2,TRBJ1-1,TGTGCCAGCAGCTTTCGGGACACTGAAGCTTTCTTT,CASSFRDTEAFF
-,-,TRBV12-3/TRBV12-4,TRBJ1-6,TGTGCCAGCAGGACTCATGATAATTCACCCCTCCACTTT,CASRTHDNSPLHF
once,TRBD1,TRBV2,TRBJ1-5,TGTGCCAGCAGCGGGGACAGGGGATGGAGCAATCAGCCCCAGCATTTT,CASSGDRGWSNQPQHF
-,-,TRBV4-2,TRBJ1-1,TGTGCCAGCAGCCAAGATCCAGTATTGGACACTGAAGCTTTCTTT,CASSQDPVLDTEAFF
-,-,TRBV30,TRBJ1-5,TGTGCCTGGAGTGTACAGGGTGGCAGCGTTCTTAGGCCCCAGCATTTT,CAWSVQGGSVLRPQHF
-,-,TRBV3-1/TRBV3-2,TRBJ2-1,TGTGCCAGCAGCCAAGGGGACTCCATAGTGTCTTACAATGAGCAGTTCTTC,CASSQGDSIVSYNEQFF
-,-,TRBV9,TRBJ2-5,TGTGCCAGCAGCGTAGCTACGGGTCCTGGGGAGACCCAGTACTTC,CASSVATGPGETQYF